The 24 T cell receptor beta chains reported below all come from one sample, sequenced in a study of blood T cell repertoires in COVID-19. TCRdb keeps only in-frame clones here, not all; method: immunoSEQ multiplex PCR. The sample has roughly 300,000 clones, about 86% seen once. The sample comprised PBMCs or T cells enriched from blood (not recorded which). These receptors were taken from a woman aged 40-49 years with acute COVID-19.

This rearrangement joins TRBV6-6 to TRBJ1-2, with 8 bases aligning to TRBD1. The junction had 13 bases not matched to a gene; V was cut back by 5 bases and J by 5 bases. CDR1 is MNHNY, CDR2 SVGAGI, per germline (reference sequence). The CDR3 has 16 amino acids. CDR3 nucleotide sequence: TGTGCCAGCAGTAACGGACAGGGAAGGGGTGGGTATGGCTACACCTTC. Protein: CASSNGQGRGGYGYTF.

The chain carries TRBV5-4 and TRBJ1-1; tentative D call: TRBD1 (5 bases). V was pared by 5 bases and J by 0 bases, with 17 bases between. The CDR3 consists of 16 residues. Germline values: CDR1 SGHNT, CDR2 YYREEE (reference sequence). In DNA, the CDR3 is TGTGCCAGCAGTCCTTGGGGGGGGGTCATGAACACTGAAGCTTTCTTT. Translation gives CASSPWGGVMNTEAFF.

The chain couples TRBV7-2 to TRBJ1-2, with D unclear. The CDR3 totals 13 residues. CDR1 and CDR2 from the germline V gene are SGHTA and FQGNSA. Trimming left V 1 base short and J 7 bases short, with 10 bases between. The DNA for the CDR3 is TGTGCCAGCAGCTTAGGGAGGGATTCTGGCTACACCTTC. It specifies CASSLGRDSGYTF.

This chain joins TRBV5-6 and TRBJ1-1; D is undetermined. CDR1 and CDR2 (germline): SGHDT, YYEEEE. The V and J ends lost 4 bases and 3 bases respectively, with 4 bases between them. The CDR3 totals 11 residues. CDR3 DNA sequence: TGTGCCAGCAGCACTCACACTGAAGCTTTCTTT. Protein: CASSTHTEAFF.

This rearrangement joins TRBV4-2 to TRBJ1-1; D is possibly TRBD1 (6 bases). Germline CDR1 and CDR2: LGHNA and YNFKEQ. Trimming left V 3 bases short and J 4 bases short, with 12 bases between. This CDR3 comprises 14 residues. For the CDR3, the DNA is TGTGCCAGCAGCCAGCTTACAGGGAGCACTGAAGCTTTCTTT. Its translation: CASSQLTGSTEAFF.

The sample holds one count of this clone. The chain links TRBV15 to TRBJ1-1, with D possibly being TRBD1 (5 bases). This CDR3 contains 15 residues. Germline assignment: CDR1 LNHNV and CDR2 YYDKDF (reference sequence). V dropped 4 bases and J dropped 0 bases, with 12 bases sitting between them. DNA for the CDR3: TGTGCCACCAGCACGGGGGGGTTGATGAACACTGAAGCTTTCTTT. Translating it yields CATSTGGLMNTEAFF.

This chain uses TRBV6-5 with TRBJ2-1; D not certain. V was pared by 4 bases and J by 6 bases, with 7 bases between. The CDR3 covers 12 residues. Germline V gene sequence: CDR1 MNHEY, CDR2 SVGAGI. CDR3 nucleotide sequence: TGTGCCAGCAGTTCTGTGGCCAATGAGCAGTTCTTC. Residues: CASSSVANEQFF.

The CDR3 loop reads CASSLRPPGLAGVLPYF. The CDR3 DNA is TGTGCCAGCAGTCTAAGACCCCCGGGACTAGCGGGAGTCCTTCCGTACTTC. The J gene is TRBJ2-7, the V gene TRBV27; 14 nucleotides agree with TRBD2. Germline V lookup: CDR1 MNHEY, CDR2 SMNVEV (reference sequence). With 5 bases clipped from V and 12 bases from J, the junction kept 18 bases outside the gene matches. The CDR3 totals 17 residues.

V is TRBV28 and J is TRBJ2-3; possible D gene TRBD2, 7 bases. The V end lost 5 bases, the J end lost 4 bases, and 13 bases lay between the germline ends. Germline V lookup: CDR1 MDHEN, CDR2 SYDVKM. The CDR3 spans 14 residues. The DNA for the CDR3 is TGTGCCAGCAGTCCAGGAGGGGGGGCAGATACGCAGTATTTT. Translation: CASSPGGGADTQYF.

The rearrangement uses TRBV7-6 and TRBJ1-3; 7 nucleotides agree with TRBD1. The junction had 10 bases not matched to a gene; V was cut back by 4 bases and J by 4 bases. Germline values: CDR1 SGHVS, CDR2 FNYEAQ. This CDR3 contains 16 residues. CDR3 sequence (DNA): TGTGCCAGCAGCTCGAGAGACAGGGCCGCAGGAAACACCATATATTTT. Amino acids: CASSSRDRAAGNTIYF.

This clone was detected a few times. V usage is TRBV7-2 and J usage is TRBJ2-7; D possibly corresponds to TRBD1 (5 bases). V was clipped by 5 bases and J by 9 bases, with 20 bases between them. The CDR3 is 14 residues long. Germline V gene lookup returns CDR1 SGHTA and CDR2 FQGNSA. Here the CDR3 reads CASSPRQGIFGQYF. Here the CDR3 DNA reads TGTGCCAGCAGCCCTAGGCAGGGAATATTTGGGCAGTACTTC.

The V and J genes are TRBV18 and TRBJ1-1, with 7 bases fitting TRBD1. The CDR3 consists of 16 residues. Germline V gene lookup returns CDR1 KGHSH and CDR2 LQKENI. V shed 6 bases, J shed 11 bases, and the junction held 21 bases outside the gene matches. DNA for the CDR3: TGTGCCAGCTCCTCGATCCCTAGACAGGGTTCTTTTGCTGCTTTCTTT. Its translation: CASSSIPRQGSFAAFF.

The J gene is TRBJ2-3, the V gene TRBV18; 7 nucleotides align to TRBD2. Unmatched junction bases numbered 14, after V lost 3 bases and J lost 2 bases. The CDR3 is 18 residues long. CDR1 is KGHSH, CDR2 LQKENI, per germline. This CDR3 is CASSPTRGREGDTDTQYF. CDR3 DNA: TGTGCCAGCTCACCGACCCGCGGTAGGGAGGGCGACACAGATACGCAGTATTTT.

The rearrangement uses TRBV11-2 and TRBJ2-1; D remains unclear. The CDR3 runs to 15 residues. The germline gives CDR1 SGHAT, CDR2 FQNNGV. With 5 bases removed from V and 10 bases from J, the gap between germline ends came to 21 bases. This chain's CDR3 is CASSPEDQVSFEQFF. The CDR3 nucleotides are TGTGCCAGCAGCCCTGAAGATCAGGTGTCCTTCGAGCAGTTCTTC.

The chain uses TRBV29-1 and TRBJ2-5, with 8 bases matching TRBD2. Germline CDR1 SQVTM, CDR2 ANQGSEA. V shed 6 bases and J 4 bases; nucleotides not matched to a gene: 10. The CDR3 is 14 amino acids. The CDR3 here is CSVMVGSGGETQYF. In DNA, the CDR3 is TGCAGCGTGATGGTGGGGAGCGGGGGAGAGACCCAGTACTTC.

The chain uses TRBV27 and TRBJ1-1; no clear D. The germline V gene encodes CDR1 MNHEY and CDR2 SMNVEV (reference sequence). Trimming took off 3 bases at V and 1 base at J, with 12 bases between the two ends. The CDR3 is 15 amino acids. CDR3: CASSFVPGTNTEAFF. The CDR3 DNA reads TGTGCCAGCAGTTTCGTCCCGGGAACGAACACTGAAGCTTTCTTT.

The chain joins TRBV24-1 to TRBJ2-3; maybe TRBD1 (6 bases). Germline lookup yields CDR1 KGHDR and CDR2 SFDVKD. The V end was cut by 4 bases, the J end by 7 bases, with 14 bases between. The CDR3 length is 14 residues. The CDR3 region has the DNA TGTGCCACCAGTGACCAAACAGGGAAGAATACGCAGTATTTT. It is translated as CATSDQTGKNTQYF.

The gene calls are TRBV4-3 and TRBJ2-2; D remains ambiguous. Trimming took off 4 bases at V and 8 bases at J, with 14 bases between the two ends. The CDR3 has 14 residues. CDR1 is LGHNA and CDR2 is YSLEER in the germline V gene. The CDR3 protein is CASSREFGIGELFF. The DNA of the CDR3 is TGCGCCAGCAGCCGCGAATTCGGTATAGGGGAGCTGTTTTTT.

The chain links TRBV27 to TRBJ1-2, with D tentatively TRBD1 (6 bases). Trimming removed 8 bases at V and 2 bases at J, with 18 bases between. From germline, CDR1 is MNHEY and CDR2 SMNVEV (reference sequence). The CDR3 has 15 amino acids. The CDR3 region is CASRGAGDPNYGYTF. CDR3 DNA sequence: TGTGCCAGCCGGGGGGCAGGCGACCCAAACTATGGCTACACCTTC.

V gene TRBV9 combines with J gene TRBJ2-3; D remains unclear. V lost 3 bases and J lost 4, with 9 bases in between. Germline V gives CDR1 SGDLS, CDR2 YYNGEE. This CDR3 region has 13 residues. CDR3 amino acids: CASSGRGADTQYF. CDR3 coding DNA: TGTGCCAGCAGCGGGAGAGGTGCAGATACGCAGTATTTT.

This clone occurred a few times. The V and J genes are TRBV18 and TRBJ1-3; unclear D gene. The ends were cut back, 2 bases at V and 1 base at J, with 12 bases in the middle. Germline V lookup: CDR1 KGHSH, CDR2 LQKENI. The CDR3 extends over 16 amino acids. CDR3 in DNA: TGTGCCAGCTCACCAGGGCAGCATCGATCTGGAAACACCATATATTTT. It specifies CASSPGQHRSGNTIYF.

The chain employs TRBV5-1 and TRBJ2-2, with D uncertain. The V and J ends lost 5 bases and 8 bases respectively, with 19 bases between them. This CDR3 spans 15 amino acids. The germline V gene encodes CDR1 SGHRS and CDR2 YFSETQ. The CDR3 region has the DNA TGCGCCAGCAGTAGAACGAACTCCCGAGAAGGGGAGCTGTTTTTT. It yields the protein CASSRTNSREGELFF.

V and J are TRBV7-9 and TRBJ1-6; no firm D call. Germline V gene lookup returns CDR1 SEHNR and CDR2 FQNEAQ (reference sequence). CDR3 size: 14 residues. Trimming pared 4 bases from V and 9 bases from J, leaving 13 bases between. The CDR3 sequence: CASSYDPNSSPLHF. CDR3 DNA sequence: TGTGCCAGCAGCTACGACCCAAACAGTTCACCCCTCCACTTT. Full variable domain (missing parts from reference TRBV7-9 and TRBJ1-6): DTGVSQNPRHKITKRGQNVTFRCDPISEHNRLYWYRQTLGQGPEFLTYFQNEAQLEKSRLLSDRFSAERPKGSFSTLEIQRTEQGDSAMYLCASSYDPNSSPLHFGNGTRLTVT.

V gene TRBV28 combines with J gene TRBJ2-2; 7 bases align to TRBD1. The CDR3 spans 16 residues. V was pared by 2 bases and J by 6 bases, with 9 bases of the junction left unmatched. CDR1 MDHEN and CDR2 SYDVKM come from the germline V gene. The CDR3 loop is CASSLPLTGIPGELFF. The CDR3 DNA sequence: TGTGCCAGCAGTTTACCCCTGACAGGGATCCCCGGGGAGCTGTTTTTT.